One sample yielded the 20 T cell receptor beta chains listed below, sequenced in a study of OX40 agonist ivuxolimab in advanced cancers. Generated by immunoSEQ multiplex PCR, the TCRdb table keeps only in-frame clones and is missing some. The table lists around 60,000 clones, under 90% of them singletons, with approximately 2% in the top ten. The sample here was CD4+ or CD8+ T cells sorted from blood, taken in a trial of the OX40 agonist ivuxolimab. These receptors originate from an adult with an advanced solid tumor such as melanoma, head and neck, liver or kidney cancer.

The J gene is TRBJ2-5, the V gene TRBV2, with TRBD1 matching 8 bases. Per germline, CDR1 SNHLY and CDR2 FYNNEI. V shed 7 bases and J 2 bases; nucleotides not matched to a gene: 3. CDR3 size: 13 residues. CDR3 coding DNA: TGTGCCAGCATTCGGGACAGGCAAGAGACCCAGTACTTC. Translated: CASIRDRQETQYF.

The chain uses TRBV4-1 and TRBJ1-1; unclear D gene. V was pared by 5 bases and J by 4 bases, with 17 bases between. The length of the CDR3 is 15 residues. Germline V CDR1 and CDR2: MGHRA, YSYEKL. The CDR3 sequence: CASSLEWSLGTEAFF. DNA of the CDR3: TGCGCCAGCAGCTTGGAGTGGTCGTTGGGCACTGAAGCTTTCTTT.

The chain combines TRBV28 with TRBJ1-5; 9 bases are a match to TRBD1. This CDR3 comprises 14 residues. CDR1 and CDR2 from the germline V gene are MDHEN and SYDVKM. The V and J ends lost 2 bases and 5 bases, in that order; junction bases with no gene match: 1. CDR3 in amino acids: CASSLGTGYQPQHF. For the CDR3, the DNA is TGTGCCAGCAGTTTAGGGACAGGGTATCAGCCCCAGCATTTT.

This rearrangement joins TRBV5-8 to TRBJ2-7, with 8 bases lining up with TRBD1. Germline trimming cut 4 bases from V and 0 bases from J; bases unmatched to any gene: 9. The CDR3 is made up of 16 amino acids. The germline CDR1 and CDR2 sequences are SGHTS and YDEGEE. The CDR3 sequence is CASSLGTGLHSYEQYF. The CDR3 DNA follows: TGTGCCAGCAGCCTGGGGACAGGCTTACACTCCTACGAGCAGTACTTC.

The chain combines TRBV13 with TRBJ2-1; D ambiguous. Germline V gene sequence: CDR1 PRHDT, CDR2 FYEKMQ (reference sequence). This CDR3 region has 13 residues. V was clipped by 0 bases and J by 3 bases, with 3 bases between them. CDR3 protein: CASSLGFYNEQFF. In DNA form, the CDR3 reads TGTGCCAGCAGCTTAGGCTTCTACAATGAGCAGTTCTTC.

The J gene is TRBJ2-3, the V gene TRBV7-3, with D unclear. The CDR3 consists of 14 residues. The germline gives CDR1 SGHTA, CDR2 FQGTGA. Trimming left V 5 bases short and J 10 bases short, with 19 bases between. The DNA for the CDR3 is TGTGCCAGCAGCCCGAGCCAATTAGACTCGGCGCAGTATTTT. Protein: CASSPSQLDSAQYF.

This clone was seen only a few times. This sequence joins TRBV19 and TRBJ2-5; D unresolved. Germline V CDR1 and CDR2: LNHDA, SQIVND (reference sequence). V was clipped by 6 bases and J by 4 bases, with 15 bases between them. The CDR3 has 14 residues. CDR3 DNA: TGTGCCAGTAGCGGTTTTCCCTTAGGAGAGACCCAGTACTTC. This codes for CASSGFPLGETQYF.

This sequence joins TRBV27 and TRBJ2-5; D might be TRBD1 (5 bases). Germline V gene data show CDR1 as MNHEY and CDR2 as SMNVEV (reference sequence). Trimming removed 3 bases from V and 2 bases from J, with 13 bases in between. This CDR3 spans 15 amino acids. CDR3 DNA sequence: TGTGCCAGCAGTTTTCAGGGTTCAAGGCAAGAGACCCAGTACTTC. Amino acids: CASSFQGSRQETQYF.

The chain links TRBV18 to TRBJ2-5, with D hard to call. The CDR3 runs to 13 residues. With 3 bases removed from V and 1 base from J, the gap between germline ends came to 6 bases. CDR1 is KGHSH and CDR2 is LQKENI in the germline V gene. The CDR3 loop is CASSPELQETQYF. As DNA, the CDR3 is TGTGCCAGCTCACCCGAGCTCCAAGAGACCCAGTACTTC. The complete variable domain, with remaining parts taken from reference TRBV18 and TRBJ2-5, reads NAGVMQNPRHLVRRRGQEARLRCSPMKGHSHVYWYRQLPEEGLKFMVYLQKENIIDESGMPKERFSAEFPKEGPSILRIQQVVRGDSAAYFCASSPELQETQYFGPGTRLLVL.

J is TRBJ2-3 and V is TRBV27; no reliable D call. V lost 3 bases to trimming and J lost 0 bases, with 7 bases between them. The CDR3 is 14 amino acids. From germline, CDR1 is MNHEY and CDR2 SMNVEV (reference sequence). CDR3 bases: TGTGCCAGCAGTTTTTTACAGAGCACAGATACGCAGTATTTT. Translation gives CASSFLQSTDTQYF.

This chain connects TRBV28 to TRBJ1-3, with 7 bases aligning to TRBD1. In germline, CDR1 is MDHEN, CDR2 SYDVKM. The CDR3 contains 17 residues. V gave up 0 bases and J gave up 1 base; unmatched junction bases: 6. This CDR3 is CASSLWGQQESGNTIYF. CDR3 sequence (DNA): TGTGCCAGCAGTTTATGGGGACAGCAAGAGTCTGGAAACACCATATATTTT. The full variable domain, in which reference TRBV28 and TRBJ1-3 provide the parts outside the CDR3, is DVKVTQSSRYLVKRTGEKVFLECVQDMDHENMFWYRQDPGLGLRLIYFSYDVKMKEKGDIPEGYSVSREKKERFSLILESASTNQTSMYLCASSLWGQQESGNTIYFGEGSWLTVV.

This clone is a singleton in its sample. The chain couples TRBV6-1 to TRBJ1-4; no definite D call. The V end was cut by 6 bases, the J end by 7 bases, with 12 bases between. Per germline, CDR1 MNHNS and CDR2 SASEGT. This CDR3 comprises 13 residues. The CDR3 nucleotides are TGTGCCAGCAGCGAACTTTATCTTGAAAAACTGTTTTTT. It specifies CASSELYLEKLFF.

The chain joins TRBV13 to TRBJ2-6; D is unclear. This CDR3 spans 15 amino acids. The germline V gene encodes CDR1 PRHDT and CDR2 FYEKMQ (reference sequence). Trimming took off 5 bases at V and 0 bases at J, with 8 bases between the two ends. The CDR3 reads CASSLLGSGANVLTF. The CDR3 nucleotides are TGTGCCAGCAGCCTCCTTGGCTCTGGGGCCAACGTCCTGACTTTC.

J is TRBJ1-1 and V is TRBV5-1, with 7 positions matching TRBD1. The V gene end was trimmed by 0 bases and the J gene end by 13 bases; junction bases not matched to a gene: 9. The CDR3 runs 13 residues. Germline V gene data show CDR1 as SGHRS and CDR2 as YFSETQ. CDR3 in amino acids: CASSLVGDSYYFF. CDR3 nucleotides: TGCGCCAGCAGCTTGGTAGGGGACAGTTACTATTTCTTT.

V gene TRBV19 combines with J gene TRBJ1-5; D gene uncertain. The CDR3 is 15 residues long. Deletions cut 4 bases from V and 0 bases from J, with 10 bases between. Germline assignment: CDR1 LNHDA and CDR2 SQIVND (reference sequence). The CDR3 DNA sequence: TGTGCCAGTAGTACCCAGATAGATAGCAATCAGCCCCAGCATTTT. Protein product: CASSTQIDSNQPQHF.

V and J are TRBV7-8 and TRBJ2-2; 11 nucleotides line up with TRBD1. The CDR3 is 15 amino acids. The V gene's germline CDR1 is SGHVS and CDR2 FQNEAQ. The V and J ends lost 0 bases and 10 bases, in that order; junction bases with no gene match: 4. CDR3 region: CASSLAWTGGVELFF. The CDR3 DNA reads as TGTGCCAGCAGCTTAGCCTGGACAGGGGGCGTGGAGCTGTTTTTT.

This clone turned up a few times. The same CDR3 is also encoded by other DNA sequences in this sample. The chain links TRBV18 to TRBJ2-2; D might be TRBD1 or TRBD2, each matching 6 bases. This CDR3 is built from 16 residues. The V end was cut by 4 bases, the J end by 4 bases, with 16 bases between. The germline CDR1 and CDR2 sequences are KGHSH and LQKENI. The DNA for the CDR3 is TGTGCCAGCTCACGAGGACGAGGGGGGATCACCGGGGAGCTGTTTTTT. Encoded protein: CASSRGRGGITGELFF.

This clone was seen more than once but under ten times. The CDR3 sequence is CASSLTGNSGNTIYF. CDR3 DNA sequence: TGTGCCAGCAGCTTAACAGGCAACTCTGGAAACACCATATATTTT. J is TRBJ1-3 and V is TRBV11-2, with a weak D call TRBD1 (5 bases). CDR3 length equals 15 residues. The V and J ends lost 2 bases and 0 bases respectively, with 8 bases between them. The germline CDR1 and CDR2 sequences are SGHAT and FQNNGV.

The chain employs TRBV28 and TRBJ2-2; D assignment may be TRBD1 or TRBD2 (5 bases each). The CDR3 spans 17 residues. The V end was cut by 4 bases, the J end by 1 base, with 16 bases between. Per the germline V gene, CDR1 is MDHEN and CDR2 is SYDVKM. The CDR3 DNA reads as TGTGCCAGCAGTTACCCCACGGGGCGATTGAACACCGGGGAGCTGTTTTTT. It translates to CASSYPTGRLNTGELFF.

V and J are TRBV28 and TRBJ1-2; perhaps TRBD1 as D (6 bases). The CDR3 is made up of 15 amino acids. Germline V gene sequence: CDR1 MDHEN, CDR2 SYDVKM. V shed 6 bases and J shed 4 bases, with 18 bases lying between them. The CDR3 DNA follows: TGTGCCAGCAGCCTCGGACAGCCCGGTCCCTATGGCTACACCTTC. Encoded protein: CASSLGQPGPYGYTF.